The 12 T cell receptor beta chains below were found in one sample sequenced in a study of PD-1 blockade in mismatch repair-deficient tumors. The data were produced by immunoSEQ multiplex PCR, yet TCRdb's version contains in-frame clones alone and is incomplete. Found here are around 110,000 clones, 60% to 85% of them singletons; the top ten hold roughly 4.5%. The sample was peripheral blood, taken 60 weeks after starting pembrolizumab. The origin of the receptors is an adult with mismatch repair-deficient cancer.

The DNA of the CDR3 is TGTGGGACAGGGGGACTTGGCTACACCTTC. Encoded protein: CGTGGLGYTF. The gene calls are TRBV28 and TRBJ1-2, with TRBD1 matching over 10 bases. There are 10 residues in the CDR3. Germline V gene sequence: CDR1 MDHEN, CDR2 SYDVKM.

The CDR3 region has the DNA TGTGCCAGTAGTAAGACCATGAACACTGAAGCTTTCTTT. Translating it yields CASSKTMNTEAFF. V and J are TRBV19 and TRBJ1-1; D uncertain. The germline V and J ends were trimmed by 4 bases and 0 bases, with 6 bases remaining between them. The CDR3 covers 13 residues. Germline loops: CDR1 LNHDA, CDR2 SQIVND (reference sequence).

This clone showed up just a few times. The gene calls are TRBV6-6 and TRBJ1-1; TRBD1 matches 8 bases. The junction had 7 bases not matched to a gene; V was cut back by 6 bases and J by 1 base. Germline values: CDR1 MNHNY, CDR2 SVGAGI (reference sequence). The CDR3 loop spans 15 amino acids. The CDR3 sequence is CASRGTGTGNTEAFF. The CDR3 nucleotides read TGTGCCAGCAGGGGGACCGGGACAGGGAACACTGAAGCTTTCTTT.

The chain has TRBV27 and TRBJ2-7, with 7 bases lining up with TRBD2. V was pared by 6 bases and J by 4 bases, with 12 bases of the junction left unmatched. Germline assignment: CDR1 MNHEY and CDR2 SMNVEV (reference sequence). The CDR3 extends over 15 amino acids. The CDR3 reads CASSGMGRAVYEQYF. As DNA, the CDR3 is TGTGCCAGCAGCGGAATGGGGAGGGCGGTTTACGAGCAGTACTTC.

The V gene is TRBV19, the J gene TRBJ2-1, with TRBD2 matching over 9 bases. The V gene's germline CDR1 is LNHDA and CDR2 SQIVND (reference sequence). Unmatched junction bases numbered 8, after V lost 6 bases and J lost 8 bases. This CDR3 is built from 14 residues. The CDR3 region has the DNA TGTGCCAGTAGAGTAGCGGGAGTAGTCCATGAGCAGTTCTTC. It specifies CASRVAGVVHEQFF.

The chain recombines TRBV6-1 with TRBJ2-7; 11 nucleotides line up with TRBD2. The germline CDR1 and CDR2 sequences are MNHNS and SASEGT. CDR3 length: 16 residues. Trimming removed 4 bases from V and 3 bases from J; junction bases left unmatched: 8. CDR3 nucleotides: TGTGCCAGCAGTGTAACCGGGACTAGCGGAATCTACGAGCAGTACTTC. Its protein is CASSVTGTSGIYEQYF.

CDR3 coding DNA: TGCGCCAGCAGCCCCGTCGCGGTTGGCAATCAGCCCCAGCATTTT. Translation gives CASSPVAVGNQPQHF. This chain connects TRBV4-3 to TRBJ1-5, with no clear D. Germline CDR1 and CDR2: LGHNA and YSLEER. The V and J ends lost 4 bases and 2 bases respectively, with 12 bases between them. The CDR3 runs 15 residues.

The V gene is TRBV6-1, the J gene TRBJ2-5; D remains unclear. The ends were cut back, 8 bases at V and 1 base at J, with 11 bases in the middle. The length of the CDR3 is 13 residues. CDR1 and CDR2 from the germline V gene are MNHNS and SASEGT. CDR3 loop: CASDSPGQETQYF. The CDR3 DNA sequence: TGTGCCAGCGACTCCCCGGGCCAAGAGACCCAGTACTTC.

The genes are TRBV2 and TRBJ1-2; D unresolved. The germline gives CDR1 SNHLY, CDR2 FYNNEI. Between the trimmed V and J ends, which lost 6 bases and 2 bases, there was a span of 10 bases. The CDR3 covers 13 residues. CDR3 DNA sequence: TGTGCCAGCAGGCCAGGTGGGAACTATGGCTACACCTTC. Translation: CASRPGGNYGYTF.

CDR3 region: CASSPDGTSGSLHEQYF. DNA for the CDR3: TGTGCCAGCAGCCCCGACGGGACTAGCGGGAGTCTACACGAGCAGTACTTC. The V and J genes are TRBV13 and TRBJ2-7; 14 bases line up with TRBD2. J was trimmed by 5 bases and V by 5 bases; bases with no gene match: 11. The CDR3 runs to 17 residues. Germline lookup yields CDR1 PRHDT and CDR2 FYEKMQ (reference sequence). The variable domain in full, completed from reference TRBV13 and TRBJ2-7, reads AAGVIQSPRHLIKEKRETATLKCYPIPRHDTVYWYQQGPGQDPQFLISFYEKMQSDKGSIPDRFSAQQFSDYHSELNMSSLELGDSALYFCASSPDGTSGSLHEQYFGPGTRLTVT.

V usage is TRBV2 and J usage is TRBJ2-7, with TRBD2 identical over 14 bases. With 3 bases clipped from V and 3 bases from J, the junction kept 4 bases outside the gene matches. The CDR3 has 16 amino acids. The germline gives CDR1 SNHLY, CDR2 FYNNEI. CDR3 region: CASSDPGLAGVYEQYF. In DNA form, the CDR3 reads TGTGCCAGCAGTGACCCGGGACTAGCGGGAGTCTACGAGCAGTACTTC.

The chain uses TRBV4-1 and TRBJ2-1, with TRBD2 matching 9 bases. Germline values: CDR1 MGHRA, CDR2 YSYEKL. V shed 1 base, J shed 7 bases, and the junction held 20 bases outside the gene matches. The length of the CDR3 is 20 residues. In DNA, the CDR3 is TGCGCCAGCAGCCAAGGAAACCGGAAGAGGATAGCGGGAGAAAGGAATGAGCAGTTCTTC. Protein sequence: CASSQGNRKRIAGERNEQFF.